Listed here are 21 T cell receptor beta chains from one sample, sequenced in a study of T cell responses to AZD1222 COVID-19 vaccine. Clones were read by immunoSEQ multiplex PCR, and TCRdb kept only the in-frame ones, dropping some. The sample has approximately 120,000 clones, about 83% seen once; the top ten hold less than 15%. The sequencing used peripheral blood, collected on day 0 of AZD1222 vaccination. The receptors come from an adult in good health.

In nucleotides, the CDR3 is TGTGCCAGCTCTACGGACAGGGAGGATGCTCAGCCCCAGCATTTT. Translation gives CASSTDREDAQPQHF. The rearrangement links TRBV2 to TRBJ1-5, with 8 bases that match TRBD1. V shed 8 bases, J shed 6 bases, and the junction held 12 bases outside the gene matches. CDR3 length: 15 residues. Germline V gene sequence: CDR1 SNHLY, CDR2 FYNNEI.

The V call is TRBV5-1, the J call TRBJ2-1; D possibly corresponds to TRBD1 (5 bases). Germline-derived CDR1 and CDR2 are SGHRS and YFSETQ. The V and J ends lost 3 bases and 8 bases respectively, with 18 bases between them. The CDR3 is 15 amino acids. CDR3 loop: CASSYDSLWSDEQFF. In nucleotides, the CDR3 is TGCGCCAGCAGCTACGACAGCCTCTGGTCGGATGAGCAGTTCTTC.

V gene TRBV21-1 combines with J gene TRBJ1-1; the DNA was not compared with TRBD1, the D call given in the table. TRBV21-1 is an annotated pseudogene. CDR3 length: 18 residues. The CDR3 loop reads CASSKPNTLIHENTEAFF. CDR3 sequence (DNA): TGTGCCAGCAGCAAACCGAACACCTTAATCCATGAGAACACTGAAGCTTTCTTT.

The chain is built from TRBV27 and TRBJ2-5, with 10 bases identical to TRBD2. Germline V lookup: CDR1 MNHEY, CDR2 SMNVEV (reference sequence). V lost 6 bases to trimming and J lost 5 bases; unmatched junction nucleotides: 21. The CDR3 spans 19 residues. CDR3 sequence reads: CASRLGVGIAGGSGETQYF. In DNA, the CDR3 is TGTGCCAGCAGATTAGGGGTCGGCATAGCGGGAGGTTCGGGGGAGACCCAGTACTTC.

The J gene is TRBJ2-7, the V gene TRBV6-6; a weak D match, TRBD1 (6 bases). This CDR3 has 14 residues. V was trimmed by 6 bases and J by 3 bases, leaving 15 bases between them. Germline CDR1 MNHNY, CDR2 SVGAGI (reference sequence). The CDR3 bases are TGTGCCAGCAGCCCTTTAGACAGGTACTACGAGCAGTACTTC. Translation: CASSPLDRYYEQYF.

This clone appeared once. J is TRBJ2-7 and V is TRBV5-4, with 7 nucleotides matching TRBD1. The V gene end was trimmed by 6 bases and the J gene end by 2 bases; junction bases not matched to a gene: 5. The length of the CDR3 is 13 residues. Germline V CDR1 and CDR2: SGHNT, YYREEE (reference sequence). Here the CDR3 DNA reads TGTGCCAGCACCCGGGACAGTACCTACGAGCAGTACTTC. Amino acid sequence: CASTRDSTYEQYF.

This clone was observed at least ten times. The chain couples TRBV29-1 to TRBJ2-1; perhaps D is TRBD1 or TRBD2 (6 bases each). The CDR3 covers 17 residues. V was clipped by 0 bases and J by 2 bases, with 17 bases between them. CDR1 and CDR2 from the germline V gene are SQVTM and ANQGSEA. CDR3 DNA: TGCAGCGTTGAAGATCGGGGGAACCGGGGGCCCTACAATGAGCAGTTCTTC. Protein sequence: CSVEDRGNRGPYNEQFF.

This sequence joins TRBV19 and TRBJ2-4; D is ambiguous. Between the trimmed V and J ends, which lost 6 bases and 9 bases, there was a span of 18 bases. CDR3 size: 14 residues. Germline V gene data show CDR1 as LNHDA and CDR2 as SQIVND (reference sequence). The CDR3 nucleotides are TGTGCCAGTAGAGTAAGGGAATCCTCCTCCATTCAGTACTTC. It is translated as CASRVRESSSIQYF. The whole variable domain, remainder taken from reference TRBV19 and TRBJ2-4, is DGGITQSPKYLFRKEGQNVTLSCEQNLNHDAMYWYRQDPGQGLRLIYYSQIVNDFQKGDIAEGYSVSREKKESFPLTVTSAQKNPTAFYLCASRVRESSSIQYFGAGTRLSVL.

The chain couples TRBV24-1 to TRBJ2-1, with a possible D match to TRBD2 (5 bases). The ends were cut back, 1 base at V and 6 bases at J, with 15 bases in the middle. CDR3 length: 16 residues. Germline V gives CDR1 KGHDR, CDR2 SFDVKD. The CDR3 bases are TGTGCCACCAGTGATTTTGTGAGGGAGCAGGTCAATGAGCAGTTCTTC. Its translation is CATSDFVREQVNEQFF.

The chain uses TRBV6-5 and TRBJ1-1, with D possibly matching TRBD1 (5 bases). With 11 bases removed from V and 0 bases from J, the gap between germline ends came to 13 bases. Germline CDR1 is MNHEY and CDR2 is SVGAGI. This CDR3 has 13 amino acids. This chain's CDR3 is CASGGELNTEAFF. The DNA of the CDR3 is TGTGCCTCCGGGGGGGAATTGAACACTGAAGCTTTCTTT.

The chain uses TRBV9 and TRBJ2-7; 8 nucleotides line up with TRBD2. The ends lost 0 bases at V and 4 bases at J; junction bases unmatched: 9. The CDR3 has 16 residues. The germline V gene encodes CDR1 SGDLS and CDR2 YYNGEE. CDR3 nucleotide sequence: TGTGCCAGCAGCGTAGCCCCAACGGGAGGGCCTTACGAGCAGTACTTC. This gives the protein CASSVAPTGGPYEQYF.

V is TRBV5-4 and J is TRBJ1-1, with D unclear. Trimming left V 5 bases short and J 0 bases short, with 11 bases between. From germline, CDR1 is SGHNT and CDR2 YYREEE (reference sequence). The CDR3 has 14 residues. DNA for the CDR3: TGTGCCAGCAGATCGGAAGGGATGAACACTGAAGCTTTCTTT. This encodes CASRSEGMNTEAFF. Drawing the rest from reference TRBV5-4 and TRBJ1-1, the complete variable domain is ETGVTQSPTHLIKTRGQQVTLRCSSQSGHNTVSWYQQALGQGPQFIFQYYREEENGRGNFPPRFSGLQFPNYSSELNVNALELDDSALYLCASRSEGMNTEAFFGQGTRLTVV.

The rearrangement joins TRBV20-1 to TRBJ2-5; D is undetermined. The germline CDR1 and CDR2 sequences are DFQATT and SNEGSKA (reference sequence). V shed 6 bases and J shed 9 bases, with 14 bases lying between them. This CDR3 has 11 amino acids. The CDR3 protein is CSARQETSQYF. The CDR3 region has the DNA TGCAGTGCAAGGCAGGAGACGTCCCAGTACTTC.

The gene calls are TRBV21-1 and TRBJ2-7; whether TRBD1, the table's D call, matches the DNA was not checked. TRBV21-1 is designated a pseudogene. The CDR3 loop spans 19 amino acids. This chain's CDR3 is CASSKRENRADMKNYEQYF. The CDR3 DNA reads TGTGCCAGCAGCAAGAGGGAAAACAGGGCGGACATGAAGAACTACGAGCAGTACTTC.

This chain joins TRBV5-4 and TRBJ1-3; D gene uncertain. Germline V lookup: CDR1 SGHNT, CDR2 YYREEE (reference sequence). The CDR3 runs to 15 residues. V gave up 4 bases and J gave up 4 bases, with 15 bases separating them. CDR3 region: CASSLAGGEGNTIYF. DNA of the CDR3: TGTGCCAGCAGCCTTGCTGGCGGCGAAGGAAACACCATATATTTT.

The V call is TRBV29-1, the J call TRBJ2-1, with 15 bases aligning to TRBD2. V was clipped by 1 base and J by 4 bases; unmatched bases: 8. The CDR3 has 18 amino acids. The germline V gene encodes CDR1 SQVTM and CDR2 ANQGSEA. In nucleotides, the CDR3 is TGCAGCGTTGAAGGAACTGGACTAGCGGGAGGGGTTTACAATGAGCAGTTCTTC. It encodes CSVEGTGLAGGVYNEQFF.

J is TRBJ1-4 and V is TRBV6-5; perhaps TRBD1 as D (5 bases). This CDR3 contains 14 residues. Trimming cost V 4 bases and J 5 bases, with 11 bases left between them. The V gene's germline CDR1 is MNHEY and CDR2 SVGAGI. This CDR3 reads CASSSGTANEKLFF. CDR3 DNA sequence: TGTGCCAGCAGTTCCGGGACCGCGAATGAAAAACTGTTTTTT.

Here the CDR3 reads CASSWAGTAVTYEQYF. CDR3 bases: TGCGCCAGCAGCTGGGCGGGGACAGCGGTGACCTACGAGCAGTACTTC. The chain has TRBV5-1 and TRBJ2-7, with TRBD1 as a possible D gene (7 bases). Trimming stripped 3 bases from V and 2 bases from J, with 18 bases between. Germline V lookup: CDR1 SGHRS, CDR2 YFSETQ. The CDR3 has 16 residues.

The V gene is TRBV5-6, the J gene TRBJ2-2; D is unresolved. Germline CDR1 SGHDT, CDR2 YYEEEE. The CDR3 loop spans 15 amino acids. With 3 bases removed from V and 6 bases from J, the gap between germline ends came to 15 bases. The DNA of the CDR3 is TGTGCCAGCAGCTCGTATTCAGGACGTGCCGGGGAGCTGTTTTTT. This codes for CASSSYSGRAGELFF.

The rearrangement links TRBV19 to TRBJ2-2; 10 nucleotides match TRBD2. The length of the CDR3 is 18 residues. Germline CDR1 is LNHDA and CDR2 is SQIVND (reference sequence). After removal of 3 bases from V and 5 bases from J, the junction contained 12 bases not matched to a gene. The chain's CDR3 is CASSISPSGTSATGELFF. CDR3 DNA sequence: TGTGCCAGTAGTATCTCCCCCTCCGGGACTAGCGCGACCGGGGAGCTGTTTTTT.

The genes are TRBV5-4 and TRBJ2-1, with unresolved D. Trimming shortened V by 1 base and J by 4 bases, and 9 bases separated the two germline ends. This CDR3 has 14 residues. From germline, CDR1 is SGHNT and CDR2 YYREEE (reference sequence). Here the CDR3 DNA reads TGTGCCAGCAGCTTGTCGTCAGAGTACAATGAGCAGTTCTTC. Its translation: CASSLSSEYNEQFF.